This TCR beta chain was identified in a study of vaccination and CD4 T cells after COVID-19. In the study overall: Across the group, participants received two doses of either BNT162b2 or mRNA-1273 vaccine.

CD4+ T cells that had been cultured provided DNA sequenced with the Oncomine TCR Beta short-read assay. Using its own MiXCR run on the PCR reads, TCRdb lists one record per CDR3 protein. The sample gives some 10,000 distinct CDR3 sequences, around 57% of which show up once; about 33% is in the top ten. Treatment indicated: roughly 11-day PBMC culture with coronavirus spike peptide pools or control peptides (ViraFEST assay). Regarding this clonotype: Antigen unknown.

The sequence derives from a human donor who had recovered from COVID-19. Specimen: CD4+ T cells from blood, cultured in vitro.

This chain's CDR3 is CSASLEAKSNQPQHF. The DNA for the CDR3 is TGCAGTGCTAGTCTGGAGGCCAAGAGCAATCAGCCCCAGCATTTT. The chain joins TRBV20-1 to TRBJ1-5; D gene ambiguous. The V gene's germline CDR1 is DFQATT and CDR2 SNEGSKA (reference sequence). CDR3 length equals 15 residues. The germline V and J ends were trimmed by 3 bases and 1 base, with 13 bases remaining between them.